The subject of this entry is one T cell receptor beta chain. This specimen belongs to a study of blood T cell repertoires in COVID-19. Study-wide context: Sample material is recorded as cDNA or gDNA derived from T cells, B-cell-depleted T cells, or PBMCs.

The V end lost 6 bases, the J end lost 4 bases, and 15 bases lay between the germline ends. The CDR3 runs to 14 residues. Germline-derived CDR1 and CDR2 are MNHEY and SVGAGI. This table comes from immunoSEQ multiplex PCR, and its TCRdb copy is limited to in-frame clones, with some not included. The table includes 300,000 to 400,000 clones, 85% to 90% detected once. Recruitment covered about 25 US areas and drew participants whose ages spanned about 18 to 100 years. For recovered donors of Cohort 3, there were two negative PCRs, clearance, or symptom resolution. The sample comprised PBMCs or T cells enriched from blood (not recorded which). The chain carries TRBV6-5 and TRBJ1-2, with D hard to call. This clonotype was sampled from a man between 18 and 35 years old who had recovered from COVID-19. This CDR3 reads CASSDRPGGYGYTF. In DNA, the CDR3 is TGTGCCAGCAGCGATCGACCCGGCGGCTATGGCTACACCTTC.